This T cell receptor beta chain stems from a study of T cells in Graves' hyperthyroidism and ophthalmopathy. Each diagnosis was grounded in clinical symptoms, serum thyroxine and TRAb, thyroid ultrasound, and orbital computed tomography. A note on this clonotype: The antigen remains unidentified.

General study points: Most thyroid clonotypes expanded above 0.001 appeared in blood too. Ophthalmopathy was separated from stable hyperthyroidism by a 13 V-J model.

Template material for amplifying TCR beta CDR3 regions consisted of RNA transcripts. Carried out on the TCR CDR3, a first-round RT-PCR used the HTBI primer set. MiXCR, applied by TCRdb to the multiplex PCR reads, yields one record per CDR3 protein. The repertoire has 550,000 to 700,000 distinct CDR3 sequences, about 45% of them found once; the top ten carry roughly 19%. This clonotype was sampled from an adult woman with Graves' disease, either hyperthyroidism or ophthalmopathy (not recorded which). Sequenced input: peripheral blood or thyroid tissue (not recorded which).

The CDR3 nucleotides are TGTGCCACCAGCAGAGTAGGAAGCAATCAGCCCCAGCATTTT. The encoded protein is CATSRVGSNQPQHF. This chain connects TRBV15 to TRBJ1-5; D not certain. The CDR3 contains 14 residues. V lost 1 base, J lost 1 base, and 5 bases lay in between. Germline CDR1 and CDR2: LNHNV and YYDKDF (reference sequence).